These T cell receptor beta chains were read from a single sample in a study of vaccination and CD4 T cells after COVID-19. TCRdb used MiXCR to reprocess the PCR reads, holding one entry per CDR3 protein. Of about 14,000 distinct CDR3 sequences listed, roughly 28% were seen once; the top ten hold roughly 18%. These receptors have no known antigen. The sequenced sample was cultured CD4+ T cells from blood. Receptor source: a human donor with COVID-19. The CDR3 runs from the conserved cysteine through the conserved F or W. The D gene is left open where the match is weak. The size entry is marked missing in some rows and otherwise reads once, few, many or a size class.

j_gene | abundance | v_gene | d_gene | CDR3nt | CDR3aa
TRBJ1-1 | - | TRBV6-1 | TRBD1 | TGTGCCAGCAGCAAGGGGACAGGGGGCGGAAGAACTGAAGCTTTCTTT | CASSKGTGGGRTEAFF
TRBJ2-7 | few | TRBV28 | - | TGTGCCAGCAGACGCCCCCAGGGGGGCGAGCAGTACTTC | CASRRPQGGEQYF
TRBJ2-6 | few | TRBV19 | TRBD2 | TGTGCCAGTAGTATATCTGGGGTAGCGGGGGGGTTCCGCTCTGGGGCCAACGTCCTGACTTTC | CASSISGVAGGFRSGANVLTF
TRBJ1-5 | - | TRBV6-1 | - | TGTGCCAGCAGAGACGCAGATCAGCCCCAGCATTTT | CASRDADQPQHF
TRBJ1-5 | - | TRBV6-1 | - | TGTGCCAGCAGTCCCCGGGGGGGGGTGAGCAATCAGCCCCAGCATTTT | CASSPRGGVSNQPQHF
TRBJ2-5 | few | TRBV6-5 | - | TGTGCCAGCAGTTACACTCTAACTCAAGAGACCCAGTACTTC | CASSYTLTQETQYF
TRBJ2-2 | - | TRBV6-2/TRBV6-3 | TRBD2 | TGTGCCAGCAGCTTGACTAGCGGGGACACCGGGGAGCTGTTTTTT | CASSLTSGDTGELFF
TRBJ2-2 | once | TRBV7-2 | - | TGTGCCAGCAGCCTTGGGGACGGATCCGGGGAGCTGTTTTTT | CASSLGDGSGELFF
TRBJ2-1 | - | TRBV7-9 | TRBD1 | TGTGCCAGCAGCTTAGTCGTCGGGACAGGGGGTTTTGAGCAGTTCTTC | CASSLVVGTGGFEQFF
TRBJ1-2 | - | TRBV11-3 | - | TGTGCCAGCAGCTCAAACCGAAAGAACTATGACTACACCTTC | CASSSNRKNYDYTF
TRBJ2-1 | - | TRBV12-3/TRBV12-4 | TRBD1 | TGTGCCAGCAGAGTCCGGGACAGTTACAATGAGCAGTTCTTC | CASRVRDSYNEQFF
TRBJ2-7 | once | TRBV28 | - | TGTGCCAGCAACAAGGGGCGGGGAGGCTACGAGCAGTACTTC | CASNKGRGGYEQYF
TRBJ2-3 | - | TRBV20-1 | TRBD2 | TGCAGTGGTCGCGGGGGAAGAGATACGCAGTATTTT | CSGRGGRDTQYF
TRBJ1-2 | few | TRBV7-2 | - | TGTGCCAGCAGCTTAGAACAGTCCTATGGCTACACCTTC | CASSLEQSYGYTF
TRBJ2-5 | - | TRBV24-1 | TRBD2 | TGTGCCACCGGGGAGCGGGGTCAAGAGACCCAGTACTTC | CATGERGQETQYF
TRBJ2-7 | medium-sized | TRBV20-1 | TRBD1 | TGCAGTGCTAGCGGAATAAGGGGGCCAGGGACCTACGAGCAGTACTTC | CSASGIRGPGTYEQYF
TRBJ1-1 | few | TRBV20-1 | TRBD1 | TGCAGTGCTTTTCCATTCTCAGGACAGGGGGGAACCAAGAACACTGAAGCTTTCTTT | CSAFPFSGQGGTKNTEAFF
TRBJ2-5 | - | TRBV19 | - | TGTGCCAGTAGTATCCCGAGGGAGACCCAGTACTTC | CASSIPRETQYF
TRBJ2-1 | - | TRBV20-1 | TRBD2 | TGCAGTGCTGGAACAAGACTAGCTCGTTCCTACAATGAGCAGTTCTTC | CSAGTRLARSYNEQFF
TRBJ1-2 | few | TRBV7-3 | - | TGTGCCAGCAGCCCAACGTCAGCTGGAGGCTACACCTTC | CASSPTSAGGYTF
TRBJ1-5 | few | TRBV20-1 | TRBD1 | TGCAGTGCTTCCACAGGGGTGGCTCAGCCCCAGCATTTT | CSASTGVAQPQHF
TRBJ1-5 | large | TRBV5-1 | TRBD1 | TGCGCCAGCAGCCCGGGGACAGGGGGCAATCAGCCCCAGCATTTT | CASSPGTGGNQPQHF
TRBJ2-7 | - | TRBV5-1 | TRBD1 | TGCGCCAGCAGCCTAGTGGGACAGGGAAGTAATGAGCAGTACTTC | CASSLVGQGSNEQYF
TRBJ2-2 | few | TRBV5-1 | TRBD1 | TGCGCCAGCAGCAGAGGGGACAGACCCAACACCGGGGAGCTGTTTTTT | CASSRGDRPNTGELFF